The 5 T cell receptor beta chains in this list originate from one sample, sequenced in a study of PD-1 blockade in classical Hodgkin lymphoma. No patient escaped relapse after autologous stem cell transplantation, and brentuximab vedotin exposure varied. The table came from immunoSEQ multiplex PCR; TCRdb's copy has only in-frame clones and leaves some out. The profile covers about 110,000 clones, with roughly 87% appearing a single time and 15% to 20% taken by the ten largest. The material sequenced was peripheral blood mononuclear cells (PBMCs), taken before the second cycle of nivolumab. All receptors come from a human donor with classical Hodgkin lymphoma.

As concerns this clone: The sample has other DNA sequences that encode this CDR3 too. The V and J genes are TRBV7-2 and TRBJ2-2; D call uncertain. Trimming removed 2 bases at V and 5 bases at J, with 3 bases between. Germline lookup yields CDR1 SGHTA and CDR2 FQGNSA. This CDR3 is 12 amino acids long. CDR3 in amino acids: CASSLYTGELFF. The DNA for the CDR3 is TGTGCCAGCAGCTTATATACCGGGGAGCTGTTTTTT.

Only one count was recorded for this clone. V usage is TRBV28 and J usage is TRBJ1-2, with TRBD1 matching over 7 bases. The germline CDR1 and CDR2 sequences are MDHEN and SYDVKM. This CDR3 region has 18 residues. Trimming removed 1 base from V and 5 bases from J; junction bases left unmatched: 16. The CDR3 sequence: CASSLSGQLSSFSYGYTF. CDR3 in DNA: TGTGCCAGCAGTTTATCGGGACAGCTCTCTTCGTTCTCATATGGCTACACCTTC.

J is TRBJ1-2 and V is TRBV28; 7 bases are shared with TRBD1. This CDR3 comprises 15 residues. J gave up 2 bases and V 3 bases, and 6 bases lay outside the gene matches. The V gene's germline CDR1 is MDHEN and CDR2 SYDVKM. CDR3: CASSFAGGQNYGYTF. CDR3 nucleotide sequence: TGTGCCAGCAGTTTTGCAGGGGGTCAAAACTATGGCTACACCTTC.

This clone has only a few counts. The chain joins TRBV5-5 to TRBJ2-5, with D hard to call. The germline gives CDR1 SGHKS, CDR2 YYEKEE (reference sequence). The CDR3 is 15 residues long. Trimming left V 2 bases short and J 0 bases short, with 11 bases between. The CDR3 reads CASSFGSWYQETQYF. The CDR3 DNA follows: TGTGCCAGCAGCTTCGGGTCTTGGTACCAAGAGACCCAGTACTTC. The whole variable domain, filled in from reference TRBV5-5 and TRBJ2-5, reads DAGVTQSPTHLIKTRGQQVTLRCSPISGHKSVSWYQQVLGQGPQFIFQYYEKEERGRGNFPDRFSARQFPNYSSELNVNALLLGDSALYLCASSFGSWYQETQYFGPGTRLLVL.

The rearrangement joins TRBV6-6 to TRBJ1-1, with TRBD1 as a possible D gene (5 bases). The CDR3 is 15 residues long. The germline CDR1 and CDR2 sequences are MNHNY and SVGAGI (reference sequence). V gave up 5 bases and J gave up 0 bases, with 13 bases separating them. CDR3 nucleotide sequence: TGTGCCAGCAGTCCAGGGACGGCCATGAACACTGAAGCTTTCTTT. This translates into CASSPGTAMNTEAFF.